The entry below gives a single TCR beta chain sequence along with its context. Its antigen is as yet unknown. At one end, the junction sequence differs from germline, possibly due to a read error. Ranging in age from roughly 6 to 95, the donors were healthy Caucasian individuals from Russia. Peripheral blood samples of approximately 10 milliliters were drawn from each donor. Whenever a sample was processed, at least 7 million PBMCs were isolated. The CDR3 contains 14 residues. From germline, CDR1 is GTSNPN and CDR2 SVGIG (reference sequence). This record belongs to a study of blood T cells in healthy people across ages. Study-wide findings and caveats: PBMCs left unsorted prevented a conclusive naive versus antigen-experienced comparison.

Together with a sample-barcoded 5' primer, a J-beta primer mix was included in a second PCR lasting roughly 6 to 12 cycles. TCRdb independently ran MiXCR on the 5' RACE reads; one entry per CDR3 protein. The sample yields 1.5 million to 2 million distinct CDR3 sequences, over 25% seen once. The sequenced sample consisted of blood. The sequence derives from a woman in her 30s in good health. V is TRBV30 and J is TRBJ1-5, with D perhaps matching TRBD1 (5 bases). CDR3 DNA sequence: TGTGCCGGGAGTCCGGGGGTGGGAGATCAGCCCCAGCATTTT. Protein product: CAGSPGVGDQPQHF.